The 11 T cell receptor beta chains below all came from one sample that was sequenced in a study of blood T cell repertoires in COVID-19 (TCRdb year 2020). Library construction relied on the immunoSEQ multiplex PCR assay. Imported from immuneACCESS, the table was reduced by TCRdb to in-frame sequences with V and J called. These copies leave out some clones; in studies compared against another copy, an unresolved V gene accounts for under half, and the cause of the remainder is not known. This sample is represented by roughly 360,000 clones; 88% of them were singletons. More than 0.9% of the sample is taken by the ten largest. The sequencing input was PBMCs or T cells enriched from blood (not recorded which). The receptors derive from a woman aged 25 to 45 with acute COVID-19.

This clone was found once. The V gene is TRBV18, the J gene TRBJ2-1; D perhaps matches TRBD2 (7 bases). V was clipped by 2 bases and J by 4 bases, with 9 bases between them. CDR1 and CDR2 from the germline V gene are KGHSH and LQKENI. The CDR3 spans 14 residues. The CDR3 bases are TGTGCCAGCTCACCAGAGGGGGGGTACAATGAGCAGTTCTTC. It specifies CASSPEGGYNEQFF.

This rearrangement joins TRBV6-5 to TRBJ2-2; D is unclear. Trimming removed 6 bases from V and 3 bases from J, with 5 bases in between. The CDR3 covers 12 residues. The germline gives CDR1 MNHEY, CDR2 SVGAGI. The CDR3: CASRQYTGELFF. The CDR3 DNA is TGTGCCAGCAGACAGTACACCGGGGAGCTGTTTTTT.

The chain has TRBV4-1 and TRBJ2-7, with D unresolved. Looked up from germline, CDR1 is MGHRA and CDR2 is YSYEKL. The CDR3 extends over 13 amino acids. V was shortened by 4 bases and J by 2 bases, with 9 bases between the two germline ends. CDR3 coding DNA: TGCGCCAGCAGCCGCGGAACTGCCTACGAGCAGTACTTC. Translation: CASSRGTAYEQYF.

This clone was found once. The rearrangement links TRBV7-6 to TRBJ1-5; a possible D gene is TRBD1 (6 bases). Trimming took off 5 bases at V and 0 bases at J, with 11 bases between the two ends. The CDR3 runs 15 residues. Germline CDR1 and CDR2: SGHVS and FNYEAQ. CDR3 sequence (DNA): TGTGCCAGCAGCACAGGGCCTTATAGCAATCAGCCCCAGCATTTT. Translation gives CASSTGPYSNQPQHF.

This chain connects TRBV5-1 to TRBJ2-1, with D maybe TRBD2 (6 bases). The CDR3 runs to 15 residues. CDR1 is SGHRS and CDR2 is YFSETQ in the germline V gene. With 4 bases removed from V and 4 bases from J, the gap between germline ends came to 15 bases. The CDR3 DNA is TGCGCCAGCAGCGCCGGGACTCTGGGGTACAATGAGCAGTTCTTC. Translated: CASSAGTLGYNEQFF.

This rearrangement joins TRBV11-3 to TRBJ2-6, with D tentatively TRBD2 (6 bases). The germline V and J ends were trimmed by 6 bases and 2 bases, with 26 bases remaining between them. The CDR3 runs to 20 residues. Germline V lookup: CDR1 SGHNT, CDR2 YENEEA. The CDR3 is CASRPLSRTRGLTGANVLTF. The CDR3 DNA is TGTGCCAGCAGACCCCTGTCCCGGACACGGGGACTGACTGGGGCCAACGTCCTGACTTTC. Supplemented by reference TRBV11-3 and TRBJ2-6, the full variable domain reads EAGVVQSPRYKIIEKKQPVAFWCNPISGHNTLYWYLQNLGQGPELLIRYENEEAVDDSQLPKDRFSAERLKGVDSTLKIQPAELGDSAVYLCASRPLSRTRGLTGANVLTFGAGSRLTVL.

The genes are TRBV12-3 or TRBV12-4 and TRBJ2-2, with D unclear. The CDR3 runs 11 residues. With 6 bases removed from V and 4 bases from J, the gap between germline ends came to 3 bases. This CDR3 is CASRLTGELFF. The CDR3 DNA sequence: TGTGCCAGCAGACTCACCGGGGAGCTGTTTTTT.

V usage is TRBV25-1 and J usage is TRBJ2-1; TRBD1 matches 8 bases. With V trimmed by 6 bases and J by 5 bases, 9 bases remained unmatched. CDR1 MGHDK and CDR2 SYGVNS come from the germline V gene. The CDR3 length is 15 residues. CDR3 region: CASSRGQGWDNEQFF. DNA for the CDR3: TGTGCCAGCAGCCGTGGACAGGGTTGGGACAATGAGCAGTTCTTC.

The table lists this clone with a count of one. The chain uses TRBV20-1 and TRBJ1-1; D is perhaps TRBD1 (5 bases). Germline V CDR1 and CDR2: DFQATT, SNEGSKA (reference sequence). V was cut by 3 bases and J by 11 bases, with 10 bases left in between. This CDR3 has 10 amino acids. CDR3 DNA: TGCAGTGCTAGGGGGCAGAGGGCTTTCTTT. Its protein product is CSARGQRAFF.

The V call is TRBV6-5, the J call TRBJ1-2; D is undetermined. CDR1 and CDR2 from the germline V gene are MNHEY and SVGAGI. This CDR3 contains 12 residues. The V gene lost 10 bases and the J gene lost 3 bases, with 12 bases spanning the gap. The CDR3, as DNA: TGTGCCACTCTCAAGAGTGACTATGGCTACACCTTC. Its protein product is CATLKSDYGYTF.

The sample holds a few counts of this clone. The V and J genes are TRBV3-1 (or the pseudogene TRBV3-2) and TRBJ2-3; 14 bases match TRBD2. Per the germline V gene, CDR1 is LGHDT and CDR2 is YNNKEL (reference sequence). The CDR3 is 15 residues long. With 4 bases clipped from V and 5 bases from J, the junction kept 2 bases outside the gene matches. In DNA, the CDR3 is TGTGCCAGCAGCCGGACTAGCGGGGGGAGAGATACGCAGTATTTT. This gives the protein CASSRTSGGRDTQYF.